One sample yielded the 6 T cell receptor beta chains listed below, sequenced in a study of blood T cell repertoires in COVID-19. Produced via immunoSEQ multiplex PCR; TCRdb's table is partial and in-frame only. The sample includes just over 250,000 clones, around 90% of them seen just once. The material sequenced was peripheral blood. The source is a woman between 65 and 79 years old with COVID-19, enrolled during active disease.

Here the CDR3 reads CASGRGSNQPQHF. In DNA, the CDR3 is TGTGCCAGCGGACGGGGGAGCAATCAGCCCCAGCATTTT. This chain uses TRBV6-5 with TRBJ1-5; weak D call: TRBD1 (5 bases). Germline V gene sequence: CDR1 MNHEY, CDR2 SVGAGI. V was clipped by 8 bases and J by 1 base, with 9 bases between them. The length of the CDR3 is 13 residues.

As concerns this clone: Different DNA sequences within this sample yield the same CDR3. The V and J genes are TRBV29-1 and TRBJ2-2, with D perhaps matching TRBD2 (7 bases). Trimming pared 6 bases from V and 1 base from J, leaving 12 bases between. The germline V gene encodes CDR1 SQVTM and CDR2 ANQGSEA. This CDR3 has 14 residues. The chain's CDR3 is CSVGGGRNTGELFF. The CDR3 DNA follows: TGCAGCGTGGGAGGGGGACGGAACACCGGGGAGCTGTTTTTT.

This chain uses TRBV27 with TRBJ1-1; a weak D match, TRBD1 (5 bases). The CDR3 has 14 amino acids. Germline CDR1 MNHEY, CDR2 SMNVEV (reference sequence). The V gene lost 3 bases and the J gene lost 1 base, with 9 bases spanning the gap. CDR3 coding DNA: TGTGCCAGCAGTTTGGGCGGGACGAACACTGAAGCTTTCTTT. Amino acids: CASSLGGTNTEAFF.

CDR3 amino acids: CASSPIPSWQGYGYTF. As DNA, the CDR3 is TGTGCCAGTAGCCCCATACCCTCGTGGCAGGGCTATGGCTACACCTTC. The chain employs TRBV19 and TRBJ1-2; possibly TRBD1 for D (5 bases). The CDR3 covers 16 residues. The germline V gene encodes CDR1 LNHDA and CDR2 SQIVND (reference sequence). V shed 6 bases and J shed 4 bases, with 21 bases lying between them.

The chain recombines TRBV11-3 with TRBJ2-3; 9 nucleotides align to TRBD2. J was trimmed by 4 bases and V by 5 bases; bases with no gene match: 4. Germline-derived CDR1 and CDR2 are SGHNT and YENEEA. The CDR3 is 14 residues long. The CDR3 region has the DNA TGTGCCAGCAGCCCGACTAGCGGATCAGATACGCAGTATTTT. Translated, it gives CASSPTSGSDTQYF.

The chain carries TRBV5-1 and TRBJ1-4; perhaps TRBD1 as D (6 bases). Trimming shortened V by 1 base and J by 8 bases, and 15 bases separated the two germline ends. CDR1 and CDR2 from the germline V gene are SGHRS and YFSETQ. CDR3 length: 15 amino acids. The CDR3 region has the DNA TGCGCCAGCAGCTTGTCAGGGGTGGGGGAAGAAAAACTGTTTTTT. Translation gives CASSLSGVGEEKLFF.